This T cell receptor (beta chain) was obtained from a study of regulatory T cells in long-lasting Graves disease. The study, taken as a whole, reports: Persistent disease was characterized by preferential usage of TRBV28, TRBJ1-2 and TRBJ2-5.

As for this clonotype: Antigen unknown.

The CDR3 totals 12 residues. The germline gives CDR1 SGHAT, CDR2 FQNNGV. V gave up 6 bases and J gave up 8 bases, with 11 bases separating them. Arm-PCR of CDR3 regions and iRepertoire HTBI primers were used to build TCR beta libraries. In the authors' methods: Throughout the samples, researchers identified roughly 57 TRBV and roughly 14 TRBJ segments. TCRdb passed the multiplex PCR reads through MiXCR, listing each CDR3 protein once. The V and J calls shown here were made by TCRdb, not taken from the authors' results. Among around 500,000 distinct CDR3 sequences listed, 20% to 25% were seen once. Time point indicated: persistent/refractory GD, antithyroid drugs over 5 years with positive TRAb. RNA from PBMCs was the source of the TCR library. Recruitment took place at an endocrinology department in Xi'an, China.

This specimen consisted of peripheral blood mononuclear cells (PBMCs), obtained when the disease was refractory, from a patient treated with antithyroid drugs. The sequence was collected from a female donor with Graves disease. The chain combines TRBV11-2 with TRBJ2-1; D gene uncertain. This CDR3 reads CASRINWDEQFF. For the CDR3, the DNA is TGTGCCAGCAGAATAAACTGGGATGAGCAGTTCTTC.